This is a list of T cell receptor beta chains from one sample in a study of a mutant IDH1 vaccine in newly diagnosed glioma. Sequencing used immunoSEQ multiplex PCR; TCRdb keeps in-frame clones, though not all of them. The table records around 100,000 clones, approximately 80% of them present only once. The sample in question was PBMCs, obtained from a glioma patient treated with radiotherapy, temozolomide or both. The receptors come from a man in his forties with glioma. Some clones in this sample may be carry-over from other donors' samples. Both conserved end residues are trimmed from each CDR3. Clone size is stated in some rows and not others, as once, few, many or a class when expanded.

clone_size	v_call	j_call	cdr3_aa
NA	TRBV4-1	TRBJ1-1	ASSQDKQGKKAF
NA	TRBV7-9	TRBJ2-2	ASSHRRGTNTGELF
NA	TRBV7-8	TRBJ1-1	ASSSTGLNTEAF
NA	TRBV5-1	TRBJ1-2	ASSRDRANYGYT
NA	TRBV14	TRBJ2-7	ASRTSGQGLYEQY
NA	TRBV6-5	TRBJ1-1	ASSYSAQGLTEAF
NA	TRBV30	TRBJ2-1	AWRAGGRYNEQF
NA	TRBV5-4	TRBJ1-2	ASSSDGTYGYT
NA	TRBV5-1	TRBJ1-1	ASSSGAVDTEAF
NA	TRBV25-1	TRBJ1-2	ASSEFGYDYGYT
NA	TRBV6-5	TRBJ1-1	ASSWGALLTEAF
NA	TRBV5-1	TRBJ1-1	ASSLEGAATEAF
NA	TRBV5-5	TRBJ2-7	ASSLGVAESEQY
NA	TRBV2	TRBJ1-6	ASSGTDTYNSPLH
NA	TRBV9	TRBJ2-5	ASSVARGYRETQY
NA	TRBV30	TRBJ1-2	AWSPGNYGYT
NA	TRBV10-3	TRBJ2-7	AISPPGAAYEQY
NA	TRBV6-5	TRBJ1-1	ASSYSGRGGTEAF
medium-sized	TRBV6-1	TRBJ2-2	ASSEATGSTGELF
once	TRBV7-9	TRBJ2-7	ASSLGGAGSYEQY
NA	TRBV21-1	TRBJ2-7	ASSKSRQGTFPYEQY
few	TRBV20-1	TRBJ1-1	SAYLNTEAF
NA	TRBV23-1	TRBJ2-1	ASSRSGIAGGLEQF
NA	TRBV30	TRBJ1-1	AWSRGHTAF
medium-sized	TRBV2	TRBJ1-2	ASSSRDRIRYGYT
few	TRBV6-6	TRBJ2-4	ASLGGGNIQY
few	TRBV23-1	TRBJ2-7	ASSLLGHSYEQY
NA	TRBV6-5	TRBJ1-2	ASSYSSSQGLYGYT
few	TRBV7-9	TRBJ1-2	ASSPGQVYGYT
NA	TRBV4-1	TRBJ2-5	ASSSSTPLQGFETQY
NA	TRBV7-6	TRBJ2-7	ASSLDRGFSYEQY
NA	TRBV13	TRBJ2-7	ASSTNGRLRGD
few	TRBV29-1	TRBJ1-1	SVDSQSEAF
NA	TRBV6-6	TRBJ1-5	ASTGQGRRSQPQH
NA	TRBV6-5	TRBJ1-6	ASSFRVGSPLH
NA	TRBV9	TRBJ2-3	ASSVDGAVTDTQY
NA	TRBV4-1	TRBJ2-1	ASSRIHRTEEYNEQF
NA	TRBV11-3	TRBJ1-6	ASSLDSGVRSPLH
NA	TRBV2	TRBJ1-4	ASSVPGQGGTNEKLF
NA	TRBV12-5	TRBJ1-2	ASGLAGTGNGYT
once	TRBV4-1	TRBJ2-3	ASSHARLAGGVDTQY
NA	TRBV5-1	TRBJ2-3	ASSRDSTDTQY